Following are 7 T cell receptor beta chains from one sample sequenced in a study of blood T cell repertoires in COVID-19 (dated by TCRdb to the early 2020s). Library creation used the immunoSEQ multiplex PCR assay. As stored in TCRdb, this immuneACCESS dataset retains in-frame rearrangements with V and J assigned. A fraction of the clones does not appear; measured against another copy, unresolved V genes explain less than half of the discrepancy, and the remainder lacks a known reason. For this sample there are approximately 120,000 clones; over 60% appear just once. The ten largest clones represent around 4.7% of the sample. Sequenced: peripheral blood. The source is a human donor in a cohort sampled during active or convalescent COVID-19.

This chain uses TRBV11-3 with TRBJ2-1, with D possibly matching TRBD2 (6 bases). CDR1 and CDR2 from the germline V gene are SGHNT and YENEEA. This CDR3 has 15 residues. Trimming left V 2 bases short and J 5 bases short, with 13 bases between. Written as DNA, the CDR3 is TGTGCCAGCAGCTTATTTGGCGGGGAAGACAATGAGCAGTTCTTC. Residues: CASSLFGGEDNEQFF.

The chain uses TRBV5-6 and TRBJ1-2; tentatively, D is TRBD1 (5 bases). Trimming left V 2 bases short and J 8 bases short, with 22 bases between. Germline values: CDR1 SGHDT, CDR2 YYEEEE. The CDR3 runs 16 residues. CDR3 region: CASSFGSGRVVGGYTF. CDR3 in DNA: TGTGCCAGCAGCTTCGGATCTGGCAGGGTCGTGGGAGGCTACACCTTC.

This clone appeared a single time. This chain links TRBV7-2 with TRBJ2-7, with D tentatively TRBD1 (6 bases). V lost 5 bases and J lost 7, with 18 bases in between. The CDR3 is 14 amino acids. Germline V gives CDR1 SGHTA, CDR2 FQGNSA. Here the CDR3 reads CASSGDINASEQYF. DNA for the CDR3: TGTGCCAGCAGCGGGGACATTAACGCCTCTGAGCAGTACTTC.

The V gene is TRBV4-2, the J gene TRBJ2-1; D might be TRBD2 (6 bases). The CDR3 runs 16 residues. V shed 1 base and J shed 9 bases, with 19 bases lying between them. Germline V gene sequence: CDR1 LGHNA, CDR2 YNFKEQ. DNA of the CDR3: TGTGCCAGCAGCCAAGGCTGGAGACTAGGGGTTAGTGAGCAGTTCTTC. The encoded protein is CASSQGWRLGVSEQFF.

The genes are TRBV29-1 and TRBJ1-1; 7 bases agree with TRBD1. Germline lookup yields CDR1 SQVTM and CDR2 ANQGSEA. The CDR3 contains 11 residues. The V and J ends lost 5 bases and 8 bases, in that order; junction bases with no gene match: 5. The CDR3 region is CSVSGGAEAFF. The CDR3 DNA reads as TGCAGCGTTTCAGGGGGTGCGGAAGCTTTCTTT.

The chain recombines TRBV5-5 with TRBJ2-7, with 9 bases fitting TRBD2. The CDR3 length is 14 residues. With V trimmed by 4 bases and J by 4 bases, 6 bases remained unmatched. Germline loops: CDR1 SGHKS, CDR2 YYEKEE (reference sequence). CDR3 protein: CASSDRLAGYEQYF. In nucleotides, the CDR3 is TGTGCCAGCAGCGACCGGCTAGCGGGATACGAGCAGTACTTC.

This chain links TRBV11-3 with TRBJ1-4, with 7 bases matching TRBD1. V gave up 3 bases and J gave up 0 bases; unmatched junction bases: 10. Germline-derived CDR1 and CDR2 are SGHNT and YENEEA. CDR3 length: 18 amino acids. Written as DNA, the CDR3 is TGTGCCAGCAGCTTCAGACCGGGACAGCATACAACTAATGAAAAACTGTTTTTT. Translated: CASSFRPGQHTTNEKLFF.